This T cell receptor (beta chain) originates from a study of T-cell memory formation after mild COVID-19. Study in general: Clustering of TCRs was largely donor specific.

This clonotype was seen a few times. Its target is unknown. TCRdb reprocessed the 5' RACE reads via MiXCR and lists one record per CDR3 protein. Found here are roughly 620,000 distinct CDR3 sequences, more than 15% of them singletons; the top ten hold around 13%. General study results and limits: The finding that pre-infection memory included some responding clones suggested that cross-reactive memory joined. Clones that shrank (day 15 to 85) were balanced CD4/CD8, whereas later expanders leaned CD4+.

Looked up from germline, CDR1 is SGHVS and CDR2 is FQNEAQ. Trimming took off 2 bases at V and 8 bases at J, with 9 bases between the two ends. The CDR3 is made up of 12 amino acids. The material sequenced was PBMCs or a T cell subset sorted from them (not recorded which). This clonotype originated in an adult woman who had mild COVID-19 (a few samples of this study predate the infection). Cell type and time point are not known. The gene calls are TRBV7-8 and TRBJ1-1; D remains ambiguous. CDR3 region: CASSLFGWEAFF. CDR3 coding DNA: TGTGCCAGCAGCTTATTTGGGTGGGAAGCTTTCTTT.